One sample yielded the 29 T cell receptor beta chains listed below, sequenced in a study of blood T cell repertoires in COVID-19. Assay used: immunoSEQ multiplex PCR; TCRdb lists only in-frame clones, some missing. The repertoire includes tens of thousands of clones, roughly 84% of them detected once, and 25% to 35% sits in the top ten. Sequences were obtained from peripheral blood. The receptors derive from a human donor in a cohort sampled during active COVID-19.

The table lists this clone with a count of one. The rearrangement links TRBV6-5 to TRBJ2-7; 16 bases fit TRBD2. Trimming removed 4 bases from V and 5 bases from J; junction bases left unmatched: 5. This CDR3 is built from 16 residues. Germline CDR1 is MNHEY and CDR2 is SVGAGI. The CDR3 region has the DNA TGTGCCAGCAGTTCGGGACTAGCGGGAGGGTCCGACGAGCAGTACTTC. Protein product: CASSSGLAGGSDEQYF.

This clone appeared once. The chain is built from TRBV18 and TRBJ2-1; the D is unclear. The CDR3 sequence is 16 residues long. The V and J ends lost 1 base and 0 bases respectively, with 10 bases between them. Germline V CDR1 and CDR2: KGHSH, LQKENI. The CDR3 here is CASSPLGVSSYNEQFF. In DNA, the CDR3 is TGTGCCAGCTCACCACTGGGCGTTAGCTCCTACAATGAGCAGTTCTTC.

The chain recombines TRBV20-1 with TRBJ2-1; TRBD2 matches 16 bases. The CDR3 has 18 residues. The junction had 14 bases not matched to a gene; V was cut back by 3 bases and J by 9 bases. Germline CDR1 reads DFQATT; CDR2 reads SNEGSKA (reference sequence). The CDR3 coding sequence is TGCAGTGCTAGTCTGCAGGGACTAGCGGGAGGGTTTCAGGCTGAGCAGTTCTTC. It specifies CSASLQGLAGGFQAEQFF.

This clone was counted a few times. The rearrangement joins TRBV5-5 to TRBJ2-7, with D perhaps TRBD2 (5 bases). Germline V gives CDR1 SGHKS, CDR2 YYEKEE (reference sequence). V dropped 0 bases and J dropped 4 bases, with 11 bases sitting between them. The CDR3 runs to 14 residues. The CDR3 sequence is CASSLAFGDYEQYF. CDR3 in DNA: TGTGCCAGCAGCTTGGCCTTCGGGGATTACGAGCAGTACTTC.

The V gene is TRBV5-1, the J gene TRBJ1-1, with D possibly being TRBD1 (6 bases). The CDR3 covers 14 residues. The V and J ends lost 4 bases and 3 bases respectively, with 13 bases between them. Germline CDR1 SGHRS, CDR2 YFSETQ. CDR3 coding DNA: TGCGCCAGCAGCGGGGAGACAGGATACACTGAAGCTTTCTTT. This encodes CASSGETGYTEAFF.

The chain has TRBV4-1 and TRBJ2-3; TRBD2 matches at 9 bases. The germline V gene has CDR1 MGHRA and CDR2 YSYEKL. The ends lost 4 bases at V and 5 bases at J; junction bases unmatched: 13. This CDR3 contains 17 residues. The CDR3 nucleotides read TGCGCCAGCAGCCCGTTTACCGTAGCGGGAGTGGGAGATACGCAGTATTTT. Translating gives CASSPFTVAGVGDTQYF.

This chain connects TRBV4-3 to TRBJ2-3, with 9 bases lining up with TRBD2. Germline CDR1 and CDR2: LGHNA and YSLEER. V was pared by 0 bases and J by 7 bases, with 14 bases of the junction left unmatched. This CDR3 has 18 amino acids. The CDR3 here is CASSQDSTAGGPRNTQYF. CDR3 nucleotide sequence: TGCGCCAGCAGCCAAGATTCAACAGCGGGAGGACCACGAAATACGCAGTATTTT.

The chain couples TRBV6-5 to TRBJ1-3; D is ambiguous. CDR1 is MNHEY and CDR2 is SVGAGI in the germline V gene. V was pared by 5 bases and J by 3 bases, with 14 bases between. This CDR3 has 15 amino acids. The CDR3 nucleotides read TGTGCCAGCAGTCGACCAGGTTCGAATGGAAACACCATATATTTT. It encodes CASSRPGSNGNTIYF.

This chain uses TRBV2 with TRBJ2-1, with 7 positions matching TRBD2. Trimming took 7 bases from V and 3 from J; bases not matched to a gene: 6. This CDR3 spans 14 amino acids. CDR1 and CDR2 from the germline V gene are SNHLY and FYNNEI. CDR3 loop: CASTLAVGYNEQFF. In DNA, the CDR3 is TGTGCCAGCACCCTAGCGGTGGGCTACAATGAGCAGTTCTTC.

V and J are TRBV21-1 and TRBJ1-1. TRBV21-1 counts as a pseudogene. The CDR3 totals 15 residues. CDR3 region: CASSKTPFKRAEAFF. CDR3 bases: TGTGCCAGCAGCAAGACGCCCTTTAAGAGGGCTGAAGCTTTCTTT.

The rearrangement links TRBV11-3 to TRBJ2-7; 8 bases agree with TRBD2. The V gene end was trimmed by 5 bases and the J gene end by 2 bases; junction bases not matched to a gene: 5. The germline V gene encodes CDR1 SGHNT and CDR2 YENEEA. The CDR3 contains 14 residues. This CDR3 reads CASSARGAAYEQYF. The CDR3 coding sequence is TGTGCCAGCAGCGCGCGGGGGGCCGCCTACGAGCAGTACTTC.

The chain joins TRBV19 to TRBJ2-5, with 9 bases identical to TRBD1. CDR1 and CDR2 (germline): LNHDA, SQIVND (reference sequence). With V trimmed by 5 bases and J by 0 bases, 7 bases remained unmatched. CDR3 length equals 16 residues. As DNA, the CDR3 is TGTGCCAGTAGTGTCGACGGGACAGGGAACCAAGAGACCCAGTACTTC. This encodes CASSVDGTGNQETQYF.

CDR3 sequence (DNA): TGTGCCAGCTCACCACTTCCGGGGAATCAGCCCCAGCATTTT. This codes for CASSPLPGNQPQHF. This rearrangement joins TRBV18 to TRBJ1-5; D is ambiguous. V lost 1 base to trimming and J lost 4 bases, with 8 bases between them. Germline V gene lookup returns CDR1 KGHSH and CDR2 LQKENI. The CDR3 runs to 14 residues.

This rearrangement joins TRBV4-1 to TRBJ2-2; TRBD2 might be the D (5 bases). V gave up 0 bases and J gave up 8 bases, with 19 bases separating them. There are 17 residues in the CDR3. The germline V gene encodes CDR1 MGHRA and CDR2 YSYEKL. The CDR3 nucleotides read TGCGCCAGCAGCCAAGAGGCCAGCGGACTGATAGCTGGGGAGCTGTTTTTT. Translating it yields CASSQEASGLIAGELFF.

This sequence joins TRBV6-2 or TRBV6-3 and TRBJ2-1; D is unresolved. The V gene's germline CDR1 is MNHEY and CDR2 SVGEGT. The CDR3 is 16 amino acids. V was cut by 2 bases and J by 1 base, with 12 bases left in between. CDR3 protein: CASSYLELESYNEQFF. CDR3 nucleotide sequence: TGTGCCAGCAGTTACCTCGAGCTGGAGTCCTACAATGAGCAGTTCTTC.

V gene TRBV5-8 combines with J gene TRBJ2-3; D not resolved. The CDR3 length is 16 residues. V gave up 4 bases and J gave up 0 bases, with 15 bases separating them. CDR1 is SGHTS, CDR2 YDEGEE, per germline. The CDR3 here is CASSIRRIASTDTQYF. The CDR3 DNA reads as TGTGCCAGCAGCATCCGAAGGATAGCTAGCACAGATACGCAGTATTTT. Filled out from reference TRBV5-8 and TRBJ2-3, the complete variable domain reads EAGVTQSPTHLIKTRGQQATLRCSPISGHTSVYWYQQALGLGLQFLLWYDEGEERNRGNFPPRFSGRQFPNYSSELNVNALELEDSALYLCASSIRRIASTDTQYFGPGTRLTVL.

The genes are TRBV7-6 and TRBJ2-5; 8 bases map to TRBD2. Trimming took 5 bases from V and 4 from J; bases not matched to a gene: 6. Germline loops: CDR1 SGHVS, CDR2 FNYEAQ. This CDR3 comprises 14 residues. CDR3 DNA: TGTGCCAGCAGCCGAGCGGGAGAGAGAGAGACCCAGTACTTC. It encodes CASSRAGERETQYF.

This clone was picked up a small number of times. V is TRBV4-2 and J is TRBJ2-7; 8 bases align to TRBD2. Germline V gene sequence: CDR1 LGHNA, CDR2 YNFKEQ. The CDR3 contains 16 residues. V was pared by 0 bases and J by 3 bases, with 7 bases of the junction left unmatched. The CDR3 DNA reads TGTGCCAGCAGCCAAGAGTCTAGCGGGCTAGACTACGAGCAGTACTTC. Translation: CASSQESSGLDYEQYF.

The CDR3 DNA reads as TGTGCCCATCAGGGGCAGACCTCAGATACGCAGTATTTT. Encoded protein: CAHQGQTSDTQYF. The chain has TRBV10-3 and TRBJ2-3; D is perhaps TRBD1 (6 bases). Germline CDR1 ENHRY, CDR2 SYGVKD. This CDR3 is built from 13 residues. Between the trimmed V and J ends, which lost 11 bases and 4 bases, there was a span of 16 bases.

This chain uses TRBV9 with TRBJ2-5, with 11 bases fitting TRBD1. The V gene end was trimmed by 0 bases and the J gene end by 4 bases; junction bases not matched to a gene: 8. Per the germline V gene, CDR1 is SGDLS and CDR2 is YYNGEE. The CDR3 spans 17 residues. This CDR3 reads CASSVGGTGGSRETQYF. The CDR3 DNA follows: TGTGCCAGCAGCGTAGGTGGGACAGGGGGAAGTCGAGAGACCCAGTACTTC.

The CDR3 coding sequence is TGTGCCAGCTCACCGCGCCAGGGGGACACTGAAGCTTTCTTT. Translation: CASSPRQGDTEAFF. The chain joins TRBV18 to TRBJ1-1, with 7 bases aligning to TRBD1. J lost 3 bases, V lost 3 bases, and 4 bases had no gene match. The CDR3 runs to 14 residues. Germline V lookup: CDR1 KGHSH, CDR2 LQKENI.

For the CDR3, the DNA is TGTGCCAGCAGCTTACGGGAGAGCAGCAATCAGCCCCAGCATTTT. It translates to CASSLRESSNQPQHF. The V and J genes are TRBV7-2 and TRBJ1-5; D not resolved. The V and J ends lost 2 bases and 1 base respectively, with 9 bases between them. Per the germline V gene, CDR1 is SGHTA and CDR2 is FQGNSA. The CDR3 is made up of 15 amino acids.

V usage is TRBV5-1 and J usage is TRBJ1-2, with 8 bases that match TRBD1. Germline CDR1 and CDR2: SGHRS and YFSETQ. The CDR3 runs 14 residues. The trim removed 0 bases at V and 3 bases at J, leaving 1 base unmatched. CDR3 nucleotide sequence: TGCGCCAGCAGCTTGGTACAGGGGGACTATGGCTACACCTTC. Protein: CASSLVQGDYGYTF.

This sequence joins TRBV3-1 (or the pseudogene TRBV3-2) and TRBJ2-7; D is ambiguous. In germline, CDR1 is LGHDT, CDR2 YNNKEL (reference sequence). V lost 0 bases and J 1 base, leaving 7 bases between the germline ends. CDR3 size: 14 residues. CDR3 sequence reads: CASSQDPRSYEQYF. The CDR3 region has the DNA TGTGCCAGCAGCCAAGACCCACGGTCCTACGAGCAGTACTTC.

The rearrangement uses TRBV2 and TRBJ1-2; tentatively, D is TRBD1 (5 bases). V lost 3 bases, J lost 6 bases, and 11 bases lay in between. From germline, CDR1 is SNHLY and CDR2 FYNNEI. This CDR3 contains 13 residues. The CDR3 bases are TGTGCCAGCAGTGATGGCAGGGTAGATGGCTACACCTTC. Amino acid sequence: CASSDGRVDGYTF.

The V gene is TRBV13, the J gene TRBJ2-1, with 8 bases that match TRBD2. V lost 5 bases and J lost 5; bases outside the gene matches: 17. Germline lookup yields CDR1 PRHDT and CDR2 FYEKMQ (reference sequence). The CDR3 runs 18 residues. CDR3: CASSPVSLAGRGHNEQFF. The CDR3 nucleotides are TGTGCCAGCAGCCCCGTTTCCTTAGCGGGAAGGGGTCACAATGAGCAGTTCTTC.

This rearrangement joins TRBV7-6 to TRBJ2-1; 9 positions match TRBD2. This CDR3 spans 20 amino acids. The germline V gene encodes CDR1 SGHVS and CDR2 FNYEAQ. With 6 bases clipped from V and 10 bases from J, the junction kept 28 bases outside the gene matches. The chain's CDR3 is CASRFSPASGEKLPLPEQFF. The CDR3 DNA is TGTGCCAGCAGATTTTCTCCGGCTAGCGGGGAAAAACTACCCTTGCCCGAGCAGTTCTTC.

The V gene is TRBV30, the J gene TRBJ1-6; D perhaps matches TRBD1 (6 bases). CDR3 length equals 19 residues. Per germline, CDR1 GTSNPN and CDR2 SVGIG (reference sequence). V lost 1 base to trimming and J lost 0 bases, with 19 bases between them. Here the CDR3 reads CAWSGRGKGMGSYNSPLHF. CDR3 in DNA: TGTGCCTGGAGTGGCAGGGGAAAAGGGATGGGCTCCTATAATTCACCCCTCCACTTT.

Here the CDR3 DNA reads TGCGCCAGCAGTGAGGGGGGAGGGCCTAGCGAGCAGTACTTC. Encoded protein: CASSEGGGPSEQYF. The chain links TRBV10-2 to TRBJ2-7, with TRBD2 identical over 7 bases. CDR1 is WSHSY, CDR2 SAAADI, per germline. CDR3 size: 14 residues. The V gene end was trimmed by 2 bases and the J gene end by 6 bases; junction bases not matched to a gene: 7.